This T cell receptor (beta chain) was retrieved from a study of cytomegalovirus exposure and HLA in healthy donors. Concerning this clone: Its antigen is still unknown.

The study, taken as a whole, reports: Among TCR sequences, most were rare, though some public TCRs appeared in many donors. Other equally common chains were less clonally expanded than HLA-associated TCR beta chains, a later analysis showed. HLA-A and HLA-B allele assignments for most subjects were reportedly predicted accurately using TCR beta sequences.

PCR amplification relied on 60 Vbeta primers (plus 13 Jbeta primers). This table comes from immunoSEQ multiplex PCR, and its TCRdb copy is limited to in-frame clones, with some not included. The sample contains 70,000 or so clones, around 78% of which appear only once. Germline V gene sequence: CDR1 SGHDN, CDR2 FVKESK. The CDR3 is 13 residues long. V lost 4 bases, J lost 5 bases, and 11 bases lay in between. This TCR was recovered from a man younger than 30 in good health and CMV-seropositive. The sequenced sample consisted of PBMCs. The chain uses TRBV14 and TRBJ1-1, with D uncertain. The CDR3 spells CASSLWVGTEAFF. The CDR3 DNA sequence: TGTGCCAGCAGCCTTTGGGTCGGGACTGAAGCTTTCTTT. Using reference TRBV14 and TRBJ1-1 for the parts outside the CDR3, the full variable domain is EAGVTQFPSHSVIEKGQTVTLRCDPISGHDNLYWYRRVMGKEIKFLLHFVKESKQDESGMPNNRFLAERTGGTYSTLKVQPAELEDSGVYFCASSLWVGTEAFFGQGTRLTVV.